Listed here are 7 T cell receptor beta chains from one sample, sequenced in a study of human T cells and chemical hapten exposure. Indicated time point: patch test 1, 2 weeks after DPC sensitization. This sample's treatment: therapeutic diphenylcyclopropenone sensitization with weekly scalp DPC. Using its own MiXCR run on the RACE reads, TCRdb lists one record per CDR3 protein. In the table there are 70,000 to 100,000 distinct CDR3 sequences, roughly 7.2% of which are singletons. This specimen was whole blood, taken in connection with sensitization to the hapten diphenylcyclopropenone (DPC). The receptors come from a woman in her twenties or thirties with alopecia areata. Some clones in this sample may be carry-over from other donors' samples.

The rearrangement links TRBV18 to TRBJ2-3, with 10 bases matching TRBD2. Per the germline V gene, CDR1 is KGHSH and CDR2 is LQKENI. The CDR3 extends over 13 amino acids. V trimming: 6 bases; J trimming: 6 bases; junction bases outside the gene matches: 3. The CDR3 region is CASSRTSGDTQYF. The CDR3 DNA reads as TGTGCCAGCTCCCGGACTAGCGGCGATACGCAGTATTTT.

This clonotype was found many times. CDR3 sequence (DNA): TGTGCCAGCAGGGGTCCGGGGACTTACAATGAGCAGTTCTTC. Protein sequence: CASRGPGTYNEQFF. V and J are TRBV2 and TRBJ2-1; tentatively, D is TRBD2 (6 bases). CDR1 is SNHLY and CDR2 is FYNNEI in the germline V gene. The ends were cut back, 6 bases at V and 4 bases at J, with 13 bases in the middle. This CDR3 region has 14 residues.

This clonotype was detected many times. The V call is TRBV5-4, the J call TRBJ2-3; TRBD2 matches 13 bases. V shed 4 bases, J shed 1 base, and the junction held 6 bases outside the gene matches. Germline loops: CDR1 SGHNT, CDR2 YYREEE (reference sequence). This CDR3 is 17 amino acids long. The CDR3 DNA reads TGTGCCAGCAGCGCGGGACTAGCGGGGATTCGCACAGATACGCAGTATTTT. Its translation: CASSAGLAGIRTDTQYF.

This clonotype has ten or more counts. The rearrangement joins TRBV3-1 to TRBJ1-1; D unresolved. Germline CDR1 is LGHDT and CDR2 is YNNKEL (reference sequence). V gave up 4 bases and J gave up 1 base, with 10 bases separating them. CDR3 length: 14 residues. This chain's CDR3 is CASSLLQGNTEAFF. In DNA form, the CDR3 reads TGTGCCAGCAGCCTACTCCAAGGGAACACTGAAGCTTTCTTT.

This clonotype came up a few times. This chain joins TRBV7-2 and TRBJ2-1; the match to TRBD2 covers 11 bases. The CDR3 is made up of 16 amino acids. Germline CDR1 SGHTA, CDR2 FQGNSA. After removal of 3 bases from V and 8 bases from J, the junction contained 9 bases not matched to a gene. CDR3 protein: CASSFGLAGGYDEQFF. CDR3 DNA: TGTGCCAGCAGCTTCGGTCTAGCGGGGGGATACGATGAGCAGTTCTTC. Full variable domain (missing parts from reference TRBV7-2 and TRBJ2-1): GAGVSQSPSNKVTEKGKDVELRCDPISGHTALYWYRQSLGQGLEFLIYFQGNSAPDKSGLPSDRFSAERTGGSVSTLTIQRTQQEDSAVYLCASSFGLAGGYDEQFFGPGTRLTVL.

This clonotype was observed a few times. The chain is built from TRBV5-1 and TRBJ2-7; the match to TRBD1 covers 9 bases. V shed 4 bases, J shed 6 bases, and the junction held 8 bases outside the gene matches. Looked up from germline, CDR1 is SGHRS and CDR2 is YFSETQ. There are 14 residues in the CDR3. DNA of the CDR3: TGCGCCAGCAGCACGGGACAGGGCCCGTCCGAGCAGTACTTC. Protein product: CASSTGQGPSEQYF. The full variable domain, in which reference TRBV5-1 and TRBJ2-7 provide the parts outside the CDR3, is KAGVTQTPRYLIKTRGQQVTLSCSPISGHRSVSWYQQTPGQGLQFLFEYFSETQRNKGNFPGRFSGRQFSNSRSEMNVSTLELGDSALYLCASSTGQGPSEQYFGPGTRLTVT.

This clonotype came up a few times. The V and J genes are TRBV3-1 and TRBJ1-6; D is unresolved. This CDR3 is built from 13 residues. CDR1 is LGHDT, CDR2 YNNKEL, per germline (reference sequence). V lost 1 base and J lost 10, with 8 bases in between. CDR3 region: CASSQAYGSPLHF. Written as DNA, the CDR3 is TGTGCCAGCAGCCAAGCCTACGGGTCACCCCTCCACTTT.